The following is a T cell receptor (beta chain) sequence with its context. The record originates from a study of control samples from healthy donors and cancer patients. V was pared by 4 bases and J by 6 bases, with 11 bases of the junction left unmatched. In germline, CDR1 is GTSNPN, CDR2 SVGIG (reference sequence). The CDR3 consists of 15 residues. Some clones are missing from TCRdb's copy, which holds only in-frame ones; the method was immunoSEQ multiplex PCR. The sample comprises around 100,000 clones, roughly 94% of which are singletons, and under 2.5% rests with the top ten. The TCR comes from a woman aged 18-29 years in good health. V usage is TRBV30 and J usage is TRBJ1-1, with 10 bases fitting TRBD1. Sequenced sample: blood. CDR3 sequence (DNA): TGTGCCTGGAAGTTGACAGGGGGCAGGCCGGCTGAAGCTTTCTTT. Encoded protein: CAWKLTGGRPAEAFF.